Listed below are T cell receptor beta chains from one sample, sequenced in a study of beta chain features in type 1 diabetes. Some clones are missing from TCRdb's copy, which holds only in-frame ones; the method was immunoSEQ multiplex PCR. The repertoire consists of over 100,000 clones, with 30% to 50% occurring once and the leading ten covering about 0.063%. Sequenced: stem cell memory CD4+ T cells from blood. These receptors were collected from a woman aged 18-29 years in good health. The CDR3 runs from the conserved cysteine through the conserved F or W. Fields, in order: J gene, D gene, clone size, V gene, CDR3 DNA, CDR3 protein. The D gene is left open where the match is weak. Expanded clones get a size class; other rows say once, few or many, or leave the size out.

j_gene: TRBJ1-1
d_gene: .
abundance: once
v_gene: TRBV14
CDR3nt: TGTGCCAGCAGCCCAGGACACCCTGAAGCTTTCTTT
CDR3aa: CASSPGHPEAFF

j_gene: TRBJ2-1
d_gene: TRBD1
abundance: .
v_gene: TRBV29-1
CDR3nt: TGCAGCGGTGGACAGGGGGCGCGGGATGAGCAGTTCTTC
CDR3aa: CSGGQGARDEQFF

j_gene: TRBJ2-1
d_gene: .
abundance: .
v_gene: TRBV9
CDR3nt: TGTGCCAGCAGCGAGGCCCTCCGGACTACCGTTCTGAATGAGCAGTTCTTC
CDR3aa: CASSEALRTTVLNEQFF

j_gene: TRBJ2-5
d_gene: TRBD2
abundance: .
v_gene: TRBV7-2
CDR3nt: TGTGCCAGCAGCTTTAGGGGACTAGCGGTGGAGACCCAGTACTTC
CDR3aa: CASSFRGLAVETQYF

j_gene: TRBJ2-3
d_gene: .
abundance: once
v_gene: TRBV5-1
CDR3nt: TGCGCCAGCAGCTTACTGACTGGGGGGGATACGCAGTATTTT
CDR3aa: CASSLLTGGDTQYF

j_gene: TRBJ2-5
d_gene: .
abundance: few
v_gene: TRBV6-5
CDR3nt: TGTGCCAGCAGGCGTCTAGAAGATGGGACCCAGTACTTC
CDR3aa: CASRRLEDGTQYF

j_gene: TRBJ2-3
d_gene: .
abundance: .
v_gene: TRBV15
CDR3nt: TGTGCCACCAGCTGGGGGAACAGGGAAGATACGCAGTATTTT
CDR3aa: CATSWGNREDTQYF

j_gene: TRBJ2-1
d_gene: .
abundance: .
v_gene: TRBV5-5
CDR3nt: TGTGCCAGCAGCCTGGACCGGGGGGAGCAGTTCTTC
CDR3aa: CASSLDRGEQFF

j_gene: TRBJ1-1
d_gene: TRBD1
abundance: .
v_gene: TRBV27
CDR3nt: TGTGCCAGCAGTTTAATGGCAGGCCGGGACAGGCGAATGAACACTGAAGCTTTCTTT
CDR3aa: CASSLMAGRDRRMNTEAFF

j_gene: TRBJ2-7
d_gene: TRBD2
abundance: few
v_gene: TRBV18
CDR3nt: TGTGCCAGCTCACTACCTTATTCGGCGGGAGGTCCCGGCGAGCAGTACTTC
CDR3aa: CASSLPYSAGGPGEQYF

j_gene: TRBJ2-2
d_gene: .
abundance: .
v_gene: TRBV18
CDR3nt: TGTGCCAGCTCACCATTATCCGGAGCAGCGAACACCGGGGAGCTGTTTTTT
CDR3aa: CASSPLSGAANTGELFF

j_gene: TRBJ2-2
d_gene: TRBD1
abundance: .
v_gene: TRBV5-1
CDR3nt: TGCGCCAGCGGGGGCTTTGGAACAGGGGCCGGACAAAAGGCCGGGGAGCTGTTTTTT
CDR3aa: CASGGFGTGAGQKAGELFF

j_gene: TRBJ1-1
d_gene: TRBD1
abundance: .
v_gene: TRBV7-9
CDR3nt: TGTGCCAGCAGCTTTACGACAGGGGACACTGAAGCTTTCTTT
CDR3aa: CASSFTTGDTEAFF

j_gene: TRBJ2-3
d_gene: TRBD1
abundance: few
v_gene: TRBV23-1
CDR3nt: TGCGCCAACGGTAACAGGGGACGCACAGATACGCAGTATTTT
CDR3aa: CANGNRGRTDTQYF

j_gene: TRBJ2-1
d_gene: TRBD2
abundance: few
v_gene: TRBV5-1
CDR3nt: TGCGCCAGCAGCGATGGACTAGAAAACAATGAGCAGTTCTTC
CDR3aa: CASSDGLENNEQFF

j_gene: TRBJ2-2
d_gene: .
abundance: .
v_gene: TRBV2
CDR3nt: TGTGCCAGCAGCACCGGGACAATGTCCGGGGAGCTGTTTTTT
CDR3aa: CASSTGTMSGELFF

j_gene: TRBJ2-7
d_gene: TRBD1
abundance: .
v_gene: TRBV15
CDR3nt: TGTGCCACCGGGACAGGACGACTCTACGAGCAGTACTTC
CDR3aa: CATGTGRLYEQYF

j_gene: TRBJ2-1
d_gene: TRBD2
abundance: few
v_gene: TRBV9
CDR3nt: TGTGCCAGCAGCGTAGATGGGGGGCGGCTAGCGGGGATATACAATGAGCAGTTCTTC
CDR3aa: CASSVDGGRLAGIYNEQFF

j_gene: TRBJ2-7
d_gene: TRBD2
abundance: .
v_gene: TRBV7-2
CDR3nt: TGTGCCAGCAGCCGCGGAACGCTAGCGGGAGCCGAGCAGTACTTC
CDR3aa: CASSRGTLAGAEQYF

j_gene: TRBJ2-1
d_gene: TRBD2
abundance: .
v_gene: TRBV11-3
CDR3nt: TGTGCCAGCAGCCAAGGACTAGCGTCCTACAATGAGCAGTTCTTC
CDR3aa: CASSQGLASYNEQFF

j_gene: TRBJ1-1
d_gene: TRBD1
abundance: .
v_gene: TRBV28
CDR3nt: TGTGCCAGTCTCACAGGGGTTCGCGCTGAAGCTTTCTTT
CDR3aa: CASLTGVRAEAFF

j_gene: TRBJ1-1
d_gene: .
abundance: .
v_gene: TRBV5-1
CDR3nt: TGCGCCAGCAGCTTCAGGGAAACCACTGAAGCTTTCTTT
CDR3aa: CASSFRETTEAFF

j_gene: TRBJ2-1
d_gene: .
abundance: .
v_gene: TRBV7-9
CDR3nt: TGTGCCAGCAGCATTAGCGTGAGCTCCTACAATGAGCAGTTCTTC
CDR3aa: CASSISVSSYNEQFF

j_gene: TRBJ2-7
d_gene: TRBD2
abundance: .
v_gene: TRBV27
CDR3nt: TGTGCCAGCAGTTTAGCGGGAGGGCCACTAGAGCAGTACTTC
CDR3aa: CASSLAGGPLEQYF

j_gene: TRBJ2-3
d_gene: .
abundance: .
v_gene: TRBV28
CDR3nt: TGTGCCAGCAGTTTATTGGTGGCTAGCACAGATACGCAGTATTTT
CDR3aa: CASSLLVASTDTQYF

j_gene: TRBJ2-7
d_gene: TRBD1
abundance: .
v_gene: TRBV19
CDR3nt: TGTGCCAGTAACCAGAGGGGACAGGGTCTCTACGAGCAGTACTTC
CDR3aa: CASNQRGQGLYEQYF

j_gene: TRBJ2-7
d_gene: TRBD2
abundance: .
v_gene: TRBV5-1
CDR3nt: TGCGCCAGCAGCTTGGCCCTGACTAGCGGGAGAAGCTACGAGCAGTACTTC
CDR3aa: CASSLALTSGRSYEQYF

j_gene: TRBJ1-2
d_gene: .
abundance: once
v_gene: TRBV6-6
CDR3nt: TGTGCCAGCAGTACACAGCACGCGAACTACACCTTC
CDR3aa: CASSTQHANYTF

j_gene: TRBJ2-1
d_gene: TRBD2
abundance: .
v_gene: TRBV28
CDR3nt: TGTGCCAGCAGTTTCGGACTAGCGGGAGTCCGGGAGCAGTTCTTC
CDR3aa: CASSFGLAGVREQFF

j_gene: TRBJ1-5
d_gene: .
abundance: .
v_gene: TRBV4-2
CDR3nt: TGTGCCAGCAGCCAAGATCTCCTCCTTAATCAGCCCCAGCATTTT
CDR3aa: CASSQDLLLNQPQHF

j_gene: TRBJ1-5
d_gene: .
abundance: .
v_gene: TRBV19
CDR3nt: TGTGCCAGTAGTACCTCGGGGATTGGTAGTCAGCCCCAGCATTTT
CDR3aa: CASSTSGIGSQPQHF

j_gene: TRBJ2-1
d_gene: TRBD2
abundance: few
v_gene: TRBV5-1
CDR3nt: TGCGCCAGCAGCTTGTCTCTAGCGGTTTACAATGAGCAGTTCTTC
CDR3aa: CASSLSLAVYNEQFF

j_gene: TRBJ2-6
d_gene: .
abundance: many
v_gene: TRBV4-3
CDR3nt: TGCGCCAGCAGCCCCGAGACAGTACCTGGGGCCAACGTCCTGACTTTC
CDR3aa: CASSPETVPGANVLTF

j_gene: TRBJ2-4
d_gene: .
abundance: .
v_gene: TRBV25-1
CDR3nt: TGTGCCAGCAGTGAAGGGGCCATCGGAATTCAGTACTTC
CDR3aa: CASSEGAIGIQYF

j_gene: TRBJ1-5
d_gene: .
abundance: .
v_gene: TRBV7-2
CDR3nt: TGTGCCAGCAGCTTACGGGTGGGTGATCAGCCCCAGCATTTT
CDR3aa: CASSLRVGDQPQHF

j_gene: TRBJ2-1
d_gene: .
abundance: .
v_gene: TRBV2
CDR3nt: TGTGCCAGCAGCCTTACAGGGATCTGGAATGAGCAGTTCTTC
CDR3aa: CASSLTGIWNEQFF

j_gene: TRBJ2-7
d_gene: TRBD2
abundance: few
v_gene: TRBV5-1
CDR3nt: TGCGCCAGCAGGGCGGGAGTAGGCGAGCAGTACTTC
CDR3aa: CASRAGVGEQYF